The rows below give T cell receptor beta chains drawn from one sample of a study of blood T cell repertoires in COVID-19. TCRdb's table, derived via immunoSEQ multiplex PCR, lists solely in-frame clones and lacks some. The sample lists 400,000 to 550,000 clones, about 90% seen once, with roughly 1.8% in the top ten. The sample was PBMCs or T cells enriched from blood (not recorded which). The source of these receptors is a young woman with acute COVID-19. The CDR3 runs from the conserved cysteine through the conserved F or W. A D gene is named only where the DNA matches it firmly. Part of the rows lack a size; the others show once, few, many or a class for expanded clones.

>TRBJ2-7|TRBV19|-|TRBD2
TGTGCCAGTAGTAGACTAGCGGGGGAGACCTACGAGCAGTACTTC
CASSRLAGETYEQYF
>TRBJ1-2|TRBV6-5|-|TRBD1
TGTGCCAGCAGCAAACAGGGGGCGCGTTCCGGCTACACCTTC
CASSKQGARSGYTF
>TRBJ1-4|TRBV4-3|-|-
TGCGCCAGCAGCCAGGTCCAGGGCGGTGAAAAACTGTTTTTT
CASSQVQGGEKLFF
>TRBJ2-2|TRBV29-1|-|TRBD1
TGCAGCGTTGTGTTGGGACAGATGAACACCGGGGAGCTGTTTTTT
CSVVLGQMNTGELFF
>TRBJ1-2|TRBV27|-|-
TGTGCCAGCAGTACCGGGACACCGAGCCTTGGCTACACCTTC
CASSTGTPSLGYTF
>TRBJ1-4|TRBV10-1|-|TRBD1
TGCGCCAGCAGGACAGGGGGGAATGAAAAACTGTTTTTT
CASRTGGNEKLFF
>TRBJ2-2|TRBV29-1|-|-
TGCAGCGTTGTGGGGGGAACCGGGGAGCTGTTTTTT
CSVVGGTGELFF
>TRBJ2-2|TRBV24-1|-|TRBD1
TGTGCCACCAGAGGGACAGCCGCGAACACCGGGGAGCTGTTTTTT
CATRGTAANTGELFF
>TRBJ2-7|TRBV6-5|-|TRBD2
TGTGCCAGCAGGATACGGACTAGCGGAGCCTACGAGCAGTACTTC
CASRIRTSGAYEQYF
>TRBJ2-2|TRBV18|few|-
TGTGCCAGCTCACCAGGGCGGGCGACCGGGGAGCTGTTTTTT
CASSPGRATGELFF
>TRBJ2-2|TRBV5-8|once|-
TGTGCCAGCAGCTTCCATGGGGCCTACACCGGGGAGCTGTTTTTT
CASSFHGAYTGELFF
>TRBJ1-2|TRBV5-1|-|TRBD1
TGCGCCAGCAGCTTGGAAGGACAGGGGGCCTTGGGCTACACCTTC
CASSLEGQGALGYTF
>TRBJ2-5|TRBV27|-|-
TGTGCCAGCAGTTTCTTGTCCGGCCGGGGGCAAGAGACCCAGTACTTC
CASSFLSGRGQETQYF
>TRBJ1-6|TRBV2|-|-
TGTGCCAGTCGGGGGTCGGGTTTGAGCTCCTATAATTCACCCCTCCACTTT
CASRGSGLSSYNSPLHF
>TRBJ1-2|TRBV4-1|-|-
TGCGCCAGCAGCACCGGGAGTAACTATGGCTACACCTTC
CASSTGSNYGYTF
>TRBJ1-2|TRBV28|-|TRBD1
TGTGCCAGCACCTTATCCGGGACAGGGGGCGCAAACTATGGCTACACCTTC
CASTLSGTGGANYGYTF
>TRBJ1-2|TRBV29-1|-|-
TGCAGCGTTGAAGATCCCCGCTCTCTACTCGATGGCTACACCTTC
CSVEDPRSLLDGYTF
>TRBJ1-5|TRBV28|-|TRBD1
TGTGCCAGCAGACGAAAACAGGGGGATCAGCCCCAGCATTTT
CASRRKQGDQPQHF
>TRBJ1-5|TRBV19|once|-
TGTGCCAGTAGTATAGCCGTCCAGCCCCAGCATTTT
CASSIAVQPQHF
>TRBJ2-7|TRBV18|once|-
TGTGCCAGCTCGACCGGGTCCGGTTTCGAGCAGTACTTC
CASSTGSGFEQYF
>TRBJ2-2|TRBV2|few|-
TGTGCCAGCACACGGGGGACGGGGACCGGGGAGCTGTTTTTT
CASTRGTGTGELFF
>TRBJ1-1|TRBV7-9|-|-
TGTGCCAGCACGCTGGCTTTCTTT
CASTLAFF